The sequence of this T cell receptor beta chain was determined in a study of T cell repertoires in cytomegalovirus infection. Remarks on this clonotype: As yet, its antigen is unknown.

In TCRdb, the reads were re-called with MiXCR into one record per CDR3 protein. Of about 130,000 distinct CDR3 sequences listed, 24% are singletons. This CDR3 comprises 16 residues. The germline CDR1 and CDR2 sequences are SGHAT and FQNNGV. Unmatched junction bases numbered 13, after V lost 4 bases and J lost 7 bases. Findings and limits, study-wide: HLA-C-restricted TCR beta clonotypes specific for CMV led the ex vivo response.

The chain joins TRBV11-2 to TRBJ2-7; 10 bases fit TRBD2. Sequencing was carried out using PBMCs, sequenced either directly or after in vitro stimulation (not recorded which). This sequence originates from a human donor in good health (CMV status not recorded). Some clones in this sample may be carry-over from other donors' samples. The CDR3 DNA sequence: TGTGCCAGCAGCTCCCTTAGCGGGAGGAGGGGGTGGGAGCAGTACTTC. This sequence encodes CASSSLSGRRGWEQYF.